The following is a TCR beta chain sequence with its context. This sample is part of a study of blood T cell repertoires in COVID-19. CDR1 and CDR2 from the germline V gene are LNHDA and SQIVND (reference sequence). Trimming removed 5 bases at V and 14 bases at J, with 16 bases between. This CDR3 spans 12 amino acids. Assay: immunoSEQ multiplex PCR; the TCRdb copy retains only in-frame clones and omits some. The table shows approximately 70,000 clones, with 90% occurring only once. The sequenced material came from peripheral blood. The receptor comes from a woman aged 18-29 years with acute or convalescent COVID-19. The chain couples TRBV19 to TRBJ2-1, with a possible D match to TRBD1 (5 bases). CDR3 in amino acids: CASSSVGQGEFF. CDR3 DNA sequence: TGTGCCAGTAGTTCGGTTGGGCAGGGTGAGTTCTTC.